Detailed here is one T cell receptor beta chain. Its antigen is not identified. This sample is part of a study of PD-1 blockade in classical Hodgkin lymphoma. Study-wide results and limits: In newly diagnosed patients, baseline TCR diversity was reportedly below that of healthy donors.

The CDR3 contains 12 residues. Germline V gene data show CDR1 as SQVTM and CDR2 as ANQGSEA. V was trimmed by 4 bases and J by 5 bases, leaving 11 bases between them. Sequenced by immunoSEQ multiplex PCR; TCRdb stores in-frame clones only, minus some. This sample yields 20,000 to 25,000 clones, of which around 94% are seen a single time; about 3.6% belongs to the top ten. Indicated time point: newly diagnosed, previously untreated cHL patient sample. The sequence was collected from a human donor with classical Hodgkin lymphoma. The sample comprised peripheral blood mononuclear cells (PBMCs). This chain uses TRBV29-1 with TRBJ1-1; D possibly corresponds to TRBD1 (5 bases). The CDR3 DNA reads TGCAGCGTTGCGCAGGGTAGGACTGAAGCTTTCTTT. It codes for CSVAQGRTEAFF.